Presented here are 12 T cell receptor beta chains from one specimen sequenced in a study of T-cell memory formation after mild COVID-19. TCRdb re-analysed the 5' RACE reads in MiXCR, keeping a single row per CDR3 protein. The sample lists about 33,000 distinct CDR3 sequences, under 25% occurring once. Sequenced material: PBMCs or a T cell subset sorted from them (not recorded which). The receptors shown here come from an adult who had mild COVID-19 (a few samples of this study predate the infection). Cell type and time point are not known.

This clonotype was seen many times. The chain has TRBV7-9 and TRBJ2-3, with 7 positions matching TRBD1. J lost 6 bases, V lost 4 bases, and 7 bases had no gene match. There are 14 residues in the CDR3. Germline CDR1 and CDR2: SEHNR and FQNEAQ (reference sequence). The CDR3 reads CASSSQGSGDTQYF. Written as DNA, the CDR3 is TGTGCCAGCAGCTCACAGGGGTCGGGCGATACGCAGTATTTT.

The V and J genes are TRBV7-9 and TRBJ2-5, with D unclear. V lost 1 base and J lost 4, with 10 bases in between. Germline V gene sequence: CDR1 SEHNR, CDR2 FQNEAQ (reference sequence). The CDR3 has 14 amino acids. The CDR3 loop is CASSLDNSRETQYF. The DNA of the CDR3 is TGTGCCAGCAGCTTAGATAATAGCAGAGAGACCCAGTACTTC.

This clonotype has at least ten counts. V and J are TRBV5-5 and TRBJ1-1; D is undetermined. CDR3 length: 14 amino acids. V was trimmed by 1 base and J by 1 base, leaving 8 bases between them. Germline CDR1 reads SGHKS; CDR2 reads YYEKEE (reference sequence). CDR3 region: CASSLHNTNTEAFF. The CDR3, as DNA: TGTGCCAGCAGCTTGCACAACACGAACACTGAAGCTTTCTTT.

This clonotype was seen a handful of times. V usage is TRBV5-4 and J usage is TRBJ2-3, with TRBD2 identical over 11 bases. Per germline, CDR1 SGHNT and CDR2 YYREEE (reference sequence). The CDR3 covers 16 residues. Trimming removed 0 bases from V and 2 bases from J; junction bases left unmatched: 2. The CDR3 loop reads CASSLVAGGPTDTQYF. The CDR3 bases are TGTGCCAGCAGCTTGGTAGCGGGAGGGCCCACAGATACGCAGTATTTT.

This clonotype was counted at least ten times. The V gene is TRBV12-3 or TRBV12-4, the J gene TRBJ1-5, with a tentative D call TRBD1 (5 bases). The V end lost 9 bases, the J end lost 0 bases, and 9 bases lay between the germline ends. This CDR3 is built from 13 residues. CDR3: CASRQYSNQPQHF. The CDR3 bases are TGTGCCAGTAGACAGTATAGCAATCAGCCCCAGCATTTT.

Points on this clonotype: Being one base from a much bigger clone, this may be a read error. V usage is TRBV18 and J usage is TRBJ2-7, with TRBD1 matching 10 bases. Per germline, CDR1 KGHSH and CDR2 LQKENI. The CDR3 totals 15 residues. This chain's CDR3 is CARSLTGTGAYEQYF. Written as DNA, the CDR3 is TGTGCCAGATCACTAACCGGGACAGGGGCCTACGAGCAGTACTTC.

The rearrangement joins TRBV11-2 to TRBJ1-2, with D perhaps TRBD1 (5 bases). Germline V gene lookup returns CDR1 SGHAT and CDR2 FQNNGV. The CDR3 is 16 residues long. With 4 bases removed from V and 1 base from J, the gap between germline ends came to 16 bases. The CDR3, as DNA: TGTGCCAGCAGCTCGTACAATCGGGACTATAACTATGGCTACACCTTC. As protein: CASSSYNRDYNYGYTF.

In its sample, this clonotype was seen once. V usage is TRBV2 and J usage is TRBJ2-5; D unclear. CDR3 length: 11 residues. Per the germline V gene, CDR1 is SNHLY and CDR2 is FYNNEI. Trimming took 7 bases from V and 5 from J, leaving 8 bases between them. This CDR3 is CASTQGETQYF. The CDR3 region has the DNA TGTGCCAGCACTCAAGGGGAGACCCAGTACTTC.

The chain employs TRBV7-3 and TRBJ2-2, with D tentatively TRBD1 (6 bases). This CDR3 has 17 amino acids. Germline CDR1 and CDR2: SGHTA and FQGTGA. The ends were cut back, 5 bases at V and 6 bases at J, with 22 bases in the middle. The CDR3, as DNA: TGTGCCAGCAGCCCGAAGGTGGTGACAGGACTCCCCGGGGAGCTGTTTTTT. Translated, it gives CASSPKVVTGLPGELFF.

This clonotype appeared many times. The chain recombines TRBV30 with TRBJ2-4; D may be TRBD2 (5 bases). The CDR3 totals 18 residues. CDR1 is GTSNPN, CDR2 SVGIG, per germline (reference sequence). Deletions cut 0 bases from V and 0 bases from J, with 18 bases between. The CDR3 sequence: CAWSVLEPLNLAKNIQYF. Written as DNA, the CDR3 is TGTGCCTGGAGTGTACTAGAACCCCTAAATCTAGCCAAAAACATTCAGTACTTC.

In its sample, this clonotype was seen many times. The chain joins TRBV6-5 to TRBJ2-7; D is ambiguous. Germline CDR1 MNHEY, CDR2 SVGAGI. This CDR3 has 13 residues. V lost 6 bases to trimming and J lost 0 bases, with 9 bases between them. CDR3 residues: CASSSYGSYEQYF. CDR3 DNA: TGTGCCAGCAGCTCCTATGGCTCCTACGAGCAGTACTTC.

This clonotype has at least ten counts. V gene TRBV20-1 combines with J gene TRBJ2-3; 9 nucleotides match TRBD2. Looked up from germline, CDR1 is DFQATT and CDR2 is SNEGSKA (reference sequence). J lost 8 bases, V lost 3 bases, and 9 bases had no gene match. This CDR3 has 14 residues. CDR3 residues: CSASIAGVVSTQYF. Here the CDR3 DNA reads TGCAGTGCTAGCATAGCGGGAGTAGTGAGTACGCAGTATTTT.